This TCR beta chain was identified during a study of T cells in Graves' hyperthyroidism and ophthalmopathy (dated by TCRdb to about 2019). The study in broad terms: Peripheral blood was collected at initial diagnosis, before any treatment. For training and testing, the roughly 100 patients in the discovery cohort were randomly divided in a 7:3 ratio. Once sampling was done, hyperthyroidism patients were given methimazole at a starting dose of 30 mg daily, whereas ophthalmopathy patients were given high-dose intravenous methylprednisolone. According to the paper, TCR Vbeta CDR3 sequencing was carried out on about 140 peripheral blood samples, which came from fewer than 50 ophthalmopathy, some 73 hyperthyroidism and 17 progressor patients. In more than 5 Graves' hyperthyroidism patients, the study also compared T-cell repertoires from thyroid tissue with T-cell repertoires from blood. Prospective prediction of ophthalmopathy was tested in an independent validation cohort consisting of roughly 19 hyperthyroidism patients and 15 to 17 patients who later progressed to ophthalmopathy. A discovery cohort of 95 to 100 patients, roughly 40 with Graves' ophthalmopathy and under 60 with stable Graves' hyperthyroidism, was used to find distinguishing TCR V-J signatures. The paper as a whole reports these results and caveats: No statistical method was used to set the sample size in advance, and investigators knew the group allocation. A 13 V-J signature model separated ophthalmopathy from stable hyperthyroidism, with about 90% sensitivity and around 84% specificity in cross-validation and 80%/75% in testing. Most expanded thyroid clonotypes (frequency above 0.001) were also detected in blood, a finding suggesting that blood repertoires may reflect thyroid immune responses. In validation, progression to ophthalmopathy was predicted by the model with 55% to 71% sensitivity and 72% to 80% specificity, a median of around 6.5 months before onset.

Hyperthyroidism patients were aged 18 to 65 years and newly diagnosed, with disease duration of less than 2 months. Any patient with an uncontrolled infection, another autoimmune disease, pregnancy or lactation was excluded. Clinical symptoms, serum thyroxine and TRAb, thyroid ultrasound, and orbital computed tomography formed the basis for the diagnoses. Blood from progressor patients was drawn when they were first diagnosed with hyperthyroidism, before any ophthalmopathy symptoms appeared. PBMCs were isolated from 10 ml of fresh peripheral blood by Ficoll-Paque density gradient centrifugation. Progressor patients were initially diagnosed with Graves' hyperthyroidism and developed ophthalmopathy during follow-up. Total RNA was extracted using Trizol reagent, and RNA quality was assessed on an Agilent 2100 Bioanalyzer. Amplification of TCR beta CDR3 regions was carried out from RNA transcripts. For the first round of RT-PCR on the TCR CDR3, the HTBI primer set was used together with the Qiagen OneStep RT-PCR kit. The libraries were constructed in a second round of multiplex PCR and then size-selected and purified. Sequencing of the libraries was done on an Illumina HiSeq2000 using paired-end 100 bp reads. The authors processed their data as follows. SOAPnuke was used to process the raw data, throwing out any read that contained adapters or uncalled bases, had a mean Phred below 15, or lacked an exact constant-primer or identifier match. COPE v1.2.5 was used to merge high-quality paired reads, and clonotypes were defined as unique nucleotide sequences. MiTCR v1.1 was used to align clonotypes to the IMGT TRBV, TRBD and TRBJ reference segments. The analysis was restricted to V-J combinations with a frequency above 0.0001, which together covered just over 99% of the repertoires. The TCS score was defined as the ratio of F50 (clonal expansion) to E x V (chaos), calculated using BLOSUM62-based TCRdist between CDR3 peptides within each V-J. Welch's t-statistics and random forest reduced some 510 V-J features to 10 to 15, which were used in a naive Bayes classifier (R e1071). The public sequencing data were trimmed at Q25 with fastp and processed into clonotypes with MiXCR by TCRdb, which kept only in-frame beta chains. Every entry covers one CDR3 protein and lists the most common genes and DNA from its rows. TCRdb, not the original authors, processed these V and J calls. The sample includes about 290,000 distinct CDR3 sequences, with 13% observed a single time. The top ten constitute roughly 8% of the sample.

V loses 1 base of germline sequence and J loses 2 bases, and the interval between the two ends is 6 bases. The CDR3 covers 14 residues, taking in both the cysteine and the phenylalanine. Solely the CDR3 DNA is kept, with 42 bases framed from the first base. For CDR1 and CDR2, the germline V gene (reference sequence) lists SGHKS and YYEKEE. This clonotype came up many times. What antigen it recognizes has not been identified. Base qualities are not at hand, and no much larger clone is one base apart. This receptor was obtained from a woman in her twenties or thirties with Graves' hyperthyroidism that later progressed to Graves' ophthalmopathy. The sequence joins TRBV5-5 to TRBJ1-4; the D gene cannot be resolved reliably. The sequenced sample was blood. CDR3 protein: CASSLFGTNEKLFF. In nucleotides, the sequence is TGTGCCAGCAGCTTGTTTGGGACTAATGAAAAACTGTTTTTT. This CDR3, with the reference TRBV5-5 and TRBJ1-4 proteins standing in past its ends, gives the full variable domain DAGVTQSPTHLIKTRGQQVTLRCSPISGHKSVSWYQQVLGQGPQFIFQYYEKEERGRGNFPDRFSARQFPNYSSELNVNALLLGDSALYLCASSLFGTNEKLFFGSGTQLSVL.